The clone carrying this T cell receptor beta chain has a count of ten or more. Its antigen remains unknown. A universal primer site was created by template switching, with the cDNA bearing unique molecular identifiers. TCRdb used MiXCR to reprocess the 5' RACE reads, holding one entry per CDR3 protein. This table holds under 450,000 distinct CDR3 sequences, under 20% found once. The data stem from a study of identical twins. General observations from the study: Findings came from cross-sectional statistics, without long-term follow-up of donors. Cord blood's abundant beta clonotypes had fewer insertions, unlike memory repertoires. Researchers caution that invariant MAIT and iNKT cells could partly confound zero-insertion analyses.

CDR3 length: 14 residues. Germline V gene sequence: CDR1 LGHDT, CDR2 YNNKEL (reference sequence). The ends were cut back, 3 bases at V and 1 base at J, with 8 bases in the middle. Specimen: naive T cells sorted from blood. This TCR derives from a man in his forties or fifties in good health. This rearrangement joins TRBV3-1 to TRBJ2-3; possible D gene TRBD2, 6 bases. The chain's CDR3 is CASSQASGTDTQYF. The CDR3 DNA reads TGTGCCAGCAGCCAGGCTAGCGGCACAGATACGCAGTATTTT.